This T cell receptor (beta chain) stems from a study of early T cells in non-severe SARS-CoV-2 infection (dated by TCRdb to 2020 to 2022). As for the study more broadly: Because TCR sequencing was done on bulk RNA from unsorted whole blood, the alpha and beta chains could not be paired.

The germline V gene supplies CDR1 SNHLY and CDR2 FYNNEI. Relative to germline, V is missing 6 bases and J is missing 1 base, with 9 bases of the junction outside any gene match. The CDR3 holds 18 amino acids from the cysteine to the phenylalanine. The sequence is cut down to CDR3 DNA, 54 bases in frame from base 1. Only a few counts were recorded for this clonotype. Its recognized antigen is unknown. The input lacks base qualities; no much larger clone sits a single base away. Study-wide findings and limitations: Matching against VDJdb was skewed toward anti-spike CD8 responses, likely underestimated virus-specific expansions, and missed private and CD4 specificities.

The method was 5' RACE. Instrument on record: NextSeq 500. Unique molecular identifiers were attached to individual cDNA molecules in the TCR library protocol so that sequencing error and PCR bias could be corrected. TCR alpha and beta chains were both sequenced, and the abundances of alpha and beta sequences in each sample were closely correlated with each other. The paper's data handling went like this. Decombinator V4 was used to annotate TCR sequences for V gene, J gene and CDR3. TCRs were defined as expanded if a significant change between any two time points was detected under a Poisson model with p below 0.0001. Abundances of TCRs were expressed as counts per million after normalisation to the total number of TCRs sequenced in each sample. TRAV1-2 paired with TRAJ12, TRAJ20 or TRAJ33 defined MAIT TCRs, while TRAV10 paired with TRAJ18 defined iNKT TCRs. VDJdb, accessed on 1 November 2021, was searched for TCRs annotated for CMV, EBV and SARS-CoV-2, and TCRs annotated for more than one antigen were excluded. TCRdb passed the public sequencing reads through fastp at Q25 and MiXCR, retaining productive beta sequences. CDR3 protein duplicates are merged, each entry listing the most common genes and DNA. TCRdb, not the authors, supplied the V and J calls. The sample includes around 28,000 distinct CDR3 sequences, with around 4.2% observed a single time. The top ten clones comprise around 4.3% of the sample.

A case-control design nested within a healthcare worker cohort in London, UK, was used, with weekly nasopharyngeal swab PCR tests and blood sampling performed. Healthcare workers were enrolled in the week of the UK lockdown, from 23 to 31 March 2020, and were followed every week for up to roughly 16 weeks. The TCR sequence derives from an adult who was a healthcare worker with PCR-confirmed SARS-CoV-2 infection or an uninfected control (not recorded which). Rearrangement joined TRBV2 to TRBJ2-1; a stretch of 13 junction bases matches TRBD2. The sample taken for sequencing was whole blood. In nucleotides, the sequence is TGTGCCAGCAGCCTACTAGCGGGAGGGTTCTCGTCCTACAATGAGCAGTTCTTC. The translation is CASSLLAGGFSSYNEQFF.